Following are 26 T cell receptor beta chains from one sample sequenced in a study of post-analysis software for immune sequencing data. Notes on the study in general: Elevated frequency relative to controls characterized a handful of TRBV segments in patients, TRBV5-6, TRBV5-1 and TRBV20-1 among them.

For these receptors, no antigen is known. TCR beta cDNA libraries included unique molecular identifiers. Each CDR3 protein gets one entry after TCRdb re-called the PCR reads with MiXCR. The sample comprises 650,000 to 850,000 distinct CDR3 sequences, roughly 50% of which are singletons, and 4.6% rests with the top ten. Sequencing was performed on blood. These receptor sequences come from a girl aged 10 to 17 with multiple sclerosis.

The chain links TRBV19 to TRBJ1-2, with TRBD1 matching 7 bases. The germline gives CDR1 LNHDA, CDR2 SQIVND (reference sequence). There are 14 residues in the CDR3. The V gene end was trimmed by 7 bases and the J gene end by 7 bases; junction bases not matched to a gene: 12. The CDR3 is CASKGTASLGGYTF. The DNA for the CDR3 is TGTGCCAGTAAAGGGACAGCCTCTCTCGGTGGCTACACCTTC.

The J gene is TRBJ1-2, the V gene TRBV25-1; D ambiguous. The CDR3 is made up of 14 amino acids. Germline assignment: CDR1 MGHDK and CDR2 SYGVNS. The V gene lost 3 bases and the J gene lost 4 bases, with 12 bases spanning the gap. The CDR3: CASSELGQAYGYTF. The CDR3, as DNA: TGTGCCAGCAGTGAGCTCGGCCAAGCCTATGGCTACACCTTC.

Only a few counts were recorded for this clonotype. The chain is built from TRBV12-5 and TRBJ2-5, with D possibly TRBD2 on 6 matching bases. CDR1 is LGHNT and CDR2 is FRNRAP in the germline V gene. Trimming left V 2 bases short and J 11 bases short, with 15 bases between. The CDR3 totals 13 residues. CDR3 sequence: CASGLSGVGEQYF. The DNA for the CDR3 is TGTGCTAGTGGTTTGTCGGGGGTGGGGGAGCAGTACTTC.

The table lists this clonotype with a few counts. This chain joins TRBV20-1 and TRBJ2-5, with 9 bases fitting TRBD2. Gene TRBJ2-7 matches the end of the DNA better, so the J call may be wrong. Looked up from germline, CDR1 is DFQATT and CDR2 is SNEGSKA (reference sequence). CDR3 length equals 13 residues. DNA of the CDR3: TGCAGTGCTAGTTCGCGGGGGGGCCTCGAGCAGTACTTC. Amino acid sequence: CSASSRGGLEQYF.

V gene TRBV20-1 combines with J gene TRBJ1-5, with a possible D match to TRBD1 (5 bases). The germline V gene has CDR1 DFQATT and CDR2 SNEGSKA (reference sequence). V lost 3 bases, J lost 0 bases, and 21 bases lay in between. The CDR3 consists of 18 residues. Written as DNA, the CDR3 is TGCAGTGCTAGGGGACTCCGGGACGGAAGGTCTAGCAATCAGCCCCAGCATTTT. This codes for CSARGLRDGRSSNQPQHF.

This clonotype was observed a handful of times. CDR3 DNA: TGTGCCAGCAGCCTTCGCATAGCGGGGAGCTCCTACGAGCAGTACTTC. Translation: CASSLRIAGSSYEQYF. The rearrangement uses TRBV3-1 and TRBJ2-7, with 8 bases lining up with TRBD2. The V gene end was trimmed by 4 bases and the J gene end by 0 bases; junction bases not matched to a gene: 8. The CDR3 covers 16 residues. Germline CDR1 is LGHDT and CDR2 is YNNKEL (reference sequence).

DNA of the CDR3: TGTGCCAGCAGACAGTTACAAGGACTAGCCAAAAACATTCAGTACTTC. Amino acids: CASRQLQGLAKNIQYF. The gene calls are TRBV6-5 and TRBJ2-4; possibly TRBD2 for D (5 bases). This CDR3 has 16 residues. Trimming pared 6 bases from V and 0 bases from J, leaving 15 bases between. Germline CDR1 is MNHEY and CDR2 is SVGAGI.

The V and J genes are TRBV6-5 and TRBJ2-1; no firm D call. CDR1 and CDR2 (germline): MNHEY, SVGAGI. The CDR3 loop spans 16 amino acids. V was trimmed by 5 bases and J by 7 bases, leaving 21 bases between them. The CDR3 region has the DNA TGTGCCAGCAGTGTCTCAAGTACATTCGTAGTAAATGAGCAGTTCTTC. Translated: CASSVSSTFVVNEQFF.

This clonotype occurred once. The CDR3 bases are TGTGCCAGCAGCGTAGCGGGGACAGATCAAGAGACCCAGTACTTC. It codes for CASSVAGTDQETQYF. J is TRBJ2-5 and V is TRBV9; the match to TRBD1 covers 7 bases. From germline, CDR1 is SGDLS and CDR2 YYNGEE. V lost 0 bases to trimming and J lost 2 bases; unmatched junction nucleotides: 4. The CDR3 has 15 amino acids.

The rearrangement uses TRBV12-3 or TRBV12-4 and TRBJ1-5; 8 nucleotides match TRBD1. The CDR3 loop spans 16 amino acids. V lost 5 bases, J lost 3 bases, and 9 bases stayed unmatched. The CDR3, as DNA: TGTGCCAGCAGTCCTAGACCGGACAGGGACAATCAGCCCCAGCATTTT. It specifies CASSPRPDRDNQPQHF.

This chain links TRBV10-3 with TRBJ1-2; 9 nucleotides match TRBD1. J lost 3 bases, V lost 8 bases, and 1 base had no gene match. The CDR3 extends over 12 amino acids. Germline V gives CDR1 ENHRY, CDR2 SYGVKD. The CDR3 loop is CAIWTGDYGYTF. In DNA, the CDR3 is TGTGCCATCTGGACAGGGGACTATGGCTACACCTTC.

This clonotype has a handful of counts. The chain's CDR3 is CSVKPTDTQYF. The CDR3 coding sequence is TGCAGCGTTAAACCCACAGATACGCAGTATTTT. The chain recombines TRBV29-1 with TRBJ2-3; D uncertain. Trimming removed 5 bases at V and 2 bases at J, with 5 bases between. Germline CDR1 is SQVTM and CDR2 is ANQGSEA. This CDR3 spans 11 amino acids.

The chain uses TRBV11-1 and TRBJ2-1; 10 bases are shared with TRBD2. J lost 9 bases, V lost 1 base, and 6 bases had no gene match. CDR1 SGHAT and CDR2 FQDESV come from the germline V gene (reference sequence). The CDR3 covers 15 residues. The CDR3 is CASSLVGSGGIEQFF. For the CDR3, the DNA is TGTGCCAGCAGCTTAGTTGGTAGCGGGGGGATTGAGCAGTTCTTC.

V gene TRBV5-1 combines with J gene TRBJ1-2, with TRBD1 matching 9 bases. From germline, CDR1 is SGHRS and CDR2 YFSETQ. CDR3 size: 15 residues. J gave up 4 bases and V 3 bases, and 7 bases lay outside the gene matches. CDR3 coding DNA: TGCGCCAGCAGCTGGGCCCCGGGACAGGGCTATGGCTACACCTTC. Translation: CASSWAPGQGYGYTF.

CDR3 sequence: CAWSVTGGGTEAFF. The CDR3 DNA reads TGTGCCTGGAGTGTAACCGGGGGAGGGACTGAAGCTTTCTTT. V and J are TRBV30 and TRBJ1-1; D possibly corresponds to TRBD1 (5 bases). The CDR3 sequence is 14 residues long. V dropped 0 bases and J dropped 5 bases, with 13 bases sitting between them. CDR1 and CDR2 (germline): GTSNPN, SVGIG (reference sequence). Variable domain in full (rest from reference TRBV30 and TRBJ1-1): SQTIHQWPATLVQPVGSPLSLECTVEGTSNPNLYWYRQAAGRGLQLLFYSVGIGQISSEVPQNLSASRPQDRQFILSSKKLLLSDSGFYLCAWSVTGGGTEAFFGQGTRLTVV.

The gene calls are TRBV27 and TRBJ1-1; no clear D. V was pared by 8 bases and J by 3 bases, with 10 bases between. Germline CDR1 MNHEY, CDR2 SMNVEV (reference sequence). CDR3 length: 12 amino acids. The CDR3 DNA sequence: TGTGCCAGCGGTGGCGCCTACACTGAAGCTTTCTTT. It translates to CASGGAYTEAFF.

The chain uses TRBV29-1 and TRBJ2-3, with 8 bases that match TRBD2. CDR1 and CDR2 from the germline V gene are SQVTM and ANQGSEA. The ends lost 7 bases at V and 6 bases at J; junction bases unmatched: 12. This CDR3 is built from 14 residues. The CDR3 DNA reads as TGCAGCGCTGTTCGCGGCGGGGGGTCCGATACGCAGTATTTT. Translation: CSAVRGGGSDTQYF.

This clonotype appeared a few times. The J gene is TRBJ1-2, the V gene TRBV4-1, with 9 bases lining up with TRBD1. The ends lost 1 base at V and 5 bases at J; junction bases unmatched: 2. This CDR3 has 14 amino acids. Germline-derived CDR1 and CDR2 are MGHRA and YSYEKL. For the CDR3, the DNA is TGCGCCAGCAGCCAAGGGACAGGGGAATATGGCTACACCTTC. Its protein is CASSQGTGEYGYTF.

V is TRBV15 and J is TRBJ2-1, with 9 bases identical to TRBD2. CDR1 is LNHNV, CDR2 YYDKDF, per germline (reference sequence). V lost 0 bases to trimming and J lost 9 bases; unmatched junction nucleotides: 12. CDR3 length equals 17 residues. CDR3 amino acids: CATSRDWGLAGRVEQFF. For the CDR3, the DNA is TGTGCCACCAGCAGAGATTGGGGGCTAGCGGGAAGGGTTGAGCAGTTCTTC.

The rearrangement uses TRBV29-1 and TRBJ2-3; tentative D call: TRBD2 (6 bases). The germline V and J ends were trimmed by 2 bases and 2 bases, with 14 bases remaining between them. The CDR3 runs to 15 residues. Germline-derived CDR1 and CDR2 are SQVTM and ANQGSEA. In nucleotides, the CDR3 is TGCAGCGTTGAATTGGGGACGCGGGACACAGATACGCAGTATTTT. Translating gives CSVELGTRDTDTQYF.

Of note for this clonotype: The conserved phenylalanine or tryptophan is not found at the CDR3 terminus, so this likely reflects a read error. The chain combines TRBV29-1 with TRBJ1-1, with D possibly TRBD1 on 5 matching bases. With 4 bases removed from V and 4 bases from J, the gap between germline ends came to 13 bases. Germline V lookup: CDR1 SQVTM, CDR2 ANQGSEA. The CDR3 sequence is 13 residues long. The CDR3 sequence is CSVVQQARTEAFL. The CDR3 nucleotides are TGCAGCGTTGTCCAACAGGCCCGCACTGAAGCTTTCTTG.

The rearrangement joins TRBV7-6 to TRBJ1-1; D not resolved. V lost 5 bases and J 1 base, leaving 11 bases between the germline ends. Germline V gene lookup returns CDR1 SGHVS and CDR2 FNYEAQ. The CDR3 has 14 amino acids. CDR3 DNA sequence: TGTGCCAGCAGCACCTGGTGGAGGAACACTGAAGCTTTCTTT. It is translated as CASSTWWRNTEAFF.

This clonotype was observed a few times. The rearrangement uses TRBV20-1 and TRBJ2-7, with a possible D match to TRBD2 (6 bases). The CDR3 loop spans 12 amino acids. The V end lost 6 bases, the J end lost 3 bases, and 12 bases lay between the germline ends. Per germline, CDR1 DFQATT and CDR2 SNEGSKA (reference sequence). The CDR3 reads CSARGTYYEQYF. The DNA for the CDR3 is TGCAGTGCCCGCGGGACTTACTACGAGCAGTACTTC.

This clonotype occurred a few times. The genes are TRBV10-3 and TRBJ2-5; 8 nucleotides agree with TRBD2. The germline gives CDR1 ENHRY, CDR2 SYGVKD. V trimming: 3 bases; J trimming: 4 bases; junction bases outside the gene matches: 10. This CDR3 spans 16 amino acids. CDR3 sequence (DNA): TGTGCCATCAGTGACGGGAGTAGCGGGATAGGAGAGACCCAGTACTTC. It translates to CAISDGSSGIGETQYF.

The chain combines TRBV29-1 with TRBJ1-2; 7 bases are a match to TRBD1. V shed 6 bases, J shed 8 bases, and the junction held 6 bases outside the gene matches. Looked up from germline, CDR1 is SQVTM and CDR2 is ANQGSEA. This CDR3 contains 11 residues. The CDR3 sequence is CSVGTVGGYTF. CDR3 in DNA: TGCAGCGTCGGGACAGTTGGAGGCTACACCTTC.

The rearrangement uses TRBV20-1 and TRBJ1-1, with D perhaps matching TRBD1 (6 bases). In germline, CDR1 is DFQATT, CDR2 SNEGSKA (reference sequence). Trimming stripped 0 bases from V and 0 bases from J, with 8 bases between. This CDR3 contains 14 residues. The chain's CDR3 is CSAREGGMNTEAFF. The CDR3 nucleotides are TGCAGTGCTAGAGAGGGGGGCATGAACACTGAAGCTTTCTTT.